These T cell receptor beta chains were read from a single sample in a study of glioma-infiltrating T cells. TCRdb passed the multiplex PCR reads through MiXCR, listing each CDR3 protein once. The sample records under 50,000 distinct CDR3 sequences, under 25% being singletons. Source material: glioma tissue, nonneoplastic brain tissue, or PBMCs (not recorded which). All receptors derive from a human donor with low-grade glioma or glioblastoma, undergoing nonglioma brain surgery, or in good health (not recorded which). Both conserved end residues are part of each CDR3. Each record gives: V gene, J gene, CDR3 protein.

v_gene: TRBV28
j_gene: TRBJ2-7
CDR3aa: CASSLNGRVTYEQHF

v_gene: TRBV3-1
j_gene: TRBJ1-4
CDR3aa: CASSLPATNEKLFF

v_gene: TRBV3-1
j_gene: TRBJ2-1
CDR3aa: CASSQSNGRSSEQFF

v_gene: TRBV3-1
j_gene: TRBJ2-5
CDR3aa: CASSPGSETQYF

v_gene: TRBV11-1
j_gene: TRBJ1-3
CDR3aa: CASSSDSGNTIYF

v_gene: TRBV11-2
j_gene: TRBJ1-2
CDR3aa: CASSFGRLYGYTF

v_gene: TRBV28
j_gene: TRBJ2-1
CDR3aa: CASRGASGEKQFF

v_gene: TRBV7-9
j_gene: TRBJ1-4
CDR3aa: CASSLATPRGVEKLFF

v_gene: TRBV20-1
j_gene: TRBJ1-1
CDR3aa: CSAYPSRGQDLGRHTEAFF

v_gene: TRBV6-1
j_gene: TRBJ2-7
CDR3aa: CASNPNSYEQYF

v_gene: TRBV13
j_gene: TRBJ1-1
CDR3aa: CASSLSRETEAFF

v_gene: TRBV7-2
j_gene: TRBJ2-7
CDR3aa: CASSLFGSEQYF

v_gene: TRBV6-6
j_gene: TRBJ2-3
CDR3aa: CASSYYHTDTQYF

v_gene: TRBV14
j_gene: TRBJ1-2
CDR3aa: CASSQVGGYGYTF

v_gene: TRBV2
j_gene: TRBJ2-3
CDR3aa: CASSYSPQGSMADTQYF

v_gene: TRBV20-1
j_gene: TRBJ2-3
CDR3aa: CSAAGGETDTQYF

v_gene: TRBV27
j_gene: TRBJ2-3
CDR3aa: CASSPFSGGSTDTQYF

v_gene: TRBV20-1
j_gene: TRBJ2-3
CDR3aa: CSARGPPEGAGTDTQYF

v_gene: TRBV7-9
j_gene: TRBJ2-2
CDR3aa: CASSFPGELFF

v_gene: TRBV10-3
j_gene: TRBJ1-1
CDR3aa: CAISELDTEAFF

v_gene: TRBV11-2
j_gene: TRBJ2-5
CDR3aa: CASSPEGQDETQYF

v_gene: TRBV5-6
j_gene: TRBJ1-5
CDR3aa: CASSSWGQGRQPQHF

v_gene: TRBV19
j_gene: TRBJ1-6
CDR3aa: CASSGNSPLHF

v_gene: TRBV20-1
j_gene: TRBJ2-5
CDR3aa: CSASDPGSGLIDNSETQYF

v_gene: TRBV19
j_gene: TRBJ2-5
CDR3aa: CASSITPWGGTQYF

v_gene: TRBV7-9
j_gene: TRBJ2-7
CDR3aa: CASSLHYEQYF

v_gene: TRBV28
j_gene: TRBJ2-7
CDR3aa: CASSGGSGGRYEQYF

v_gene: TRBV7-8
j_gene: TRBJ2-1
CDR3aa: CASAGVLGGNEQFF

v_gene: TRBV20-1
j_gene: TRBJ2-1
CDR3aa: CSASGTSGANEQFF

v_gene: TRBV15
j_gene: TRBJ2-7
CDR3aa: CATSPLTSVGWNYEQYF

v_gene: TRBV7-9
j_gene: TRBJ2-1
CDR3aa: CASSPTEAYNEQFF

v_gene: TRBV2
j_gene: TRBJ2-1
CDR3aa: CASSVGTGFYNEQFF